This T cell receptor (beta chain) was recorded in a study of OX40 agonist ivuxolimab in advanced cancers. Comment on this clone: Its antigen is currently unknown.

Whole-study results and caveats: Both CD4+ and CD8+ T cell populations in blood had undergone clonal expansion by week 6 at 0.1 to 3.0 mg/kg.

Repertoires were generated with immunoSEQ multiplex PCR, while TCRdb's copy carries only in-frame clones and drops some. The repertoire holds 35,000 to 40,000 clones, with approximately 90% as singletons. The timepoints at which blood was sampled were baseline, cycle 4 day 1, and cycle 7 day 1. Per the germline V gene, CDR1 is SEHNR and CDR2 is FQNEAQ (reference sequence). The CDR3 has 13 amino acids. The V end lost 5 bases, the J end lost 0 bases, and 6 bases lay between the germline ends. The receptor was derived from an adult with an advanced solid tumor such as melanoma, head and neck, liver or kidney cancer. This specimen was CD4+ or CD8+ T cells sorted from blood, taken in a trial of the OX40 agonist ivuxolimab. The genes are TRBV7-9 and TRBJ2-3; D possibly matches TRBD1 or TRBD2 (5 bases each). CDR3 sequence (DNA): TGTGCCAGCAGCGGGGACAGCACAGATACGCAGTATTTT. It translates to CASSGDSTDTQYF.